The TCR beta chain under discussion was sequenced for a study of T cells in Graves' hyperthyroidism and ophthalmopathy. Study in general: Pretreatment peripheral blood was obtained at initial diagnosis.

The trim removed 1 base at V and 5 bases at J, leaving 5 bases unmatched. The CDR3 runs to 15 residues. Germline CDR1 SGHTA, CDR2 FQGTGA. This clonotype showed up just a few times. Amplification of TCR beta CDR3 regions used RNA as the template. First-round RT-PCR targeting the TCR CDR3 was performed with the HTBI primer set. TCRdb analysed the multiplex PCR reads with MiXCR anew, one entry per CDR3 protein. The sample has around 690,000 distinct CDR3 sequences, around 15% seen once. From more than 9.5 ml of fresh peripheral blood, PBMCs were isolated. The chain links TRBV7-3 to TRBJ2-7; 10 bases agree with TRBD1. The source of this sequence is a man aged 50 to 60 with Graves' hyperthyroidism. The sequencing sample was made of blood. CDR3 loop: CASSLSGQGGDEQYF. CDR3 sequence (DNA): TGTGCCAGCAGCTTAAGTGGACAGGGGGGAGACGAGCAGTACTTC.